These 22 T cell receptor beta chains share one sample of origin, sequenced in a study of shared clonotypes between healthy human individuals. Assay used: immunoSEQ multiplex PCR; TCRdb lists only in-frame clones, some missing. Here the sample spans fewer than 850,000 clones, about nine tenths being singletons. The specimen sequenced was memory CD8+ T cells from PBMCs. Subset denoted: CD45RO+ cells pooled with CCR7-negative TemRA cells. The receptors were gathered from a man aged 18 to 30 in good health. Some clones in this sample may be carry-over from other donors' samples.

Remarks on this clone: At the DNA level, this CDR3 is encoded by other sequences in the same sample as well. The chain combines TRBV27 with TRBJ1-4; 7 bases match TRBD1. V lost 4 bases, J lost 4 bases, and 3 bases stayed unmatched. Germline CDR1 reads MNHEY; CDR2 reads SMNVEV (reference sequence). This CDR3 spans 14 amino acids. The CDR3 loop reads CASSSGQNNEKLFF. In nucleotides, the CDR3 is TGTGCCAGCAGTTCGGGACAGAATAATGAAAAACTGTTTTTT.

The chain couples TRBV28 to TRBJ2-1, with TRBD1 matching 10 bases. Germline CDR1 is MDHEN and CDR2 is SYDVKM. Trimming took 3 bases from V and 3 from J; bases not matched to a gene: 8. CDR3 length equals 17 residues. The CDR3 nucleotides read TGTGCCAGCAGTTTTCCCCCCGGGACAGGGGACTACAATGAGCAGTTCTTC. It yields the protein CASSFPPGTGDYNEQFF.

This chain uses TRBV19 with TRBJ2-7; D tentatively fits TRBD1 or TRBD2 (5 bases each). V was clipped by 2 bases and J by 3 bases, with 14 bases between them. The CDR3 totals 15 residues. The germline gives CDR1 LNHDA, CDR2 SQIVND (reference sequence). The CDR3 DNA sequence: TGTGCCAGTAGTATACTGAGGGGTCCCTACTACGAGCAGTACTTC. This encodes CASSILRGPYYEQYF.

The genes are TRBV7-3 and TRBJ2-2, with D perhaps TRBD2 (6 bases). V was trimmed by 7 bases and J by 7 bases, leaving 16 bases between them. Germline assignment: CDR1 SGHTA and CDR2 FQGTGA. There are 14 residues in the CDR3. The CDR3 nucleotides are TGTGCCAGCACCCAATACGTGGGGGGCGGGGAGCTGTTTTTT. Amino acids: CASTQYVGGGELFF.

The chain carries TRBV28 and TRBJ1-2; D is uncertain. From germline, CDR1 is MDHEN and CDR2 SYDVKM. This CDR3 spans 17 amino acids. The V and J ends lost 1 base and 3 bases respectively, with 18 bases between them. CDR3 sequence reads: CASSLSGLRGFHYGYTF. CDR3 coding DNA: TGTGCCAGCAGTTTATCGGGCTTACGGGGATTCCACTATGGCTACACCTTC.

This clone came up once. V and J are TRBV7-2 and TRBJ2-7; 11 bases line up with TRBD2. The CDR3 spans 15 residues. With 5 bases clipped from V and 2 bases from J, the junction kept 5 bases outside the gene matches. Germline V lookup: CDR1 SGHTA, CDR2 FQGNSA. For the CDR3, the DNA is TGTGCCAGCAGCATCATAGCGGGAGGGCCCTACGAGCAGTACTTC. Protein product: CASSIIAGGPYEQYF.

V and J are TRBV5-3 and TRBJ2-7; D unresolved. TRBV5-3 is labeled an ORF, and its function is uncertain. Trimming removed 2 bases at V and 1 base at J, with 7 bases between. The CDR3 totals 13 residues. CDR3 in amino acids: CARSFIISYEQYF. In DNA, the CDR3 is TGTGCCAGAAGCTTTATAATTTCCTACGAGCAGTACTTC.

The chain employs TRBV11-1 and TRBJ2-5; 7 positions agree with TRBD1. The last part of the DNA fits TRBJ2-7 better; the J call may be wrong. This CDR3 is 14 amino acids long. Per germline, CDR1 SGHAT and CDR2 FQDESV (reference sequence). CDR3 residues: CASSQWDSSYEQYF. The CDR3 nucleotides read TGTGCCAGCAGCCAATGGGACAGCTCCTACGAGCAGTACTTC.

The V gene is TRBV5-5, the J gene TRBJ2-7, with 7 bases fitting TRBD2. This CDR3 comprises 15 residues. The junction had 6 bases not matched to a gene; V was cut back by 1 base and J by 2 bases. Per the germline V gene, CDR1 is SGHKS and CDR2 is YYEKEE (reference sequence). This chain's CDR3 is CASSLTASGTYEQYF. As DNA, the CDR3 is TGTGCCAGCAGCTTGACGGCTAGCGGTACCTACGAGCAGTACTTC.

This chain joins TRBV4-1 and TRBJ2-7; D remains ambiguous. The CDR3 extends over 13 amino acids. V lost 2 bases, J lost 2 bases, and 7 bases lay in between. Looked up from germline, CDR1 is MGHRA and CDR2 is YSYEKL. CDR3 protein: CASSQRLTYEQYF. The CDR3 DNA follows: TGCGCCAGCAGCCAAAGATTGACCTACGAGCAGTACTTC.

The chain couples TRBV11-2 to TRBJ2-7, with 9 bases fitting TRBD2. J was trimmed by 4 bases and V by 5 bases; bases with no gene match: 9. The CDR3 has 15 residues. CDR1 and CDR2 (germline): SGHAT, FQNNGV. In DNA form, the CDR3 reads TGTGCCAGCAGCCGAGGGGGCGGGAGGGGGTACGAGCAGTACTTC. Translation: CASSRGGGRGYEQYF.

The rearrangement links TRBV4-1 to TRBJ1-1; TRBD1 might be the D (5 bases). The V and J ends lost 0 bases and 5 bases respectively, with 13 bases between them. Looked up from germline, CDR1 is MGHRA and CDR2 is YSYEKL. The CDR3 runs 15 residues. The CDR3 DNA is TGCGCCAGCAGCCAAGAATCCCAGGGACGTACTGAAGCTTTCTTT. Protein sequence: CASSQESQGRTEAFF.

The rearrangement links TRBV6-1 to TRBJ1-4; D is perhaps TRBD1 (6 bases). The CDR3 consists of 14 residues. V was shortened by 7 bases and J by 10 bases, with 19 bases between the two germline ends. Germline CDR1 reads MNHNS; CDR2 reads SASEGT. CDR3: CASIRRGARAKLFF. The CDR3 DNA sequence: TGTGCCAGCATCAGAAGGGGGGCGCGAGCAAAACTGTTTTTT.

The chain has TRBV29-1 and TRBJ2-7; weak D call: TRBD2 (6 bases). CDR3 length: 12 amino acids. Trimming shortened V by 4 bases and J by 6 bases, and 13 bases separated the two germline ends. CDR1 is SQVTM and CDR2 is ANQGSEA in the germline V gene. CDR3 DNA sequence: TGCAGCGTTGTGGAGGGGCTAGGCGAGCAGTACTTC. Protein product: CSVVEGLGEQYF.

CDR3 coding DNA: TGTGCCAGCAGTGAAGCGTCCGGGAGCTCCTACAATGAGCAGTTCTTC. Encoded protein: CASSEASGSSYNEQFF. This rearrangement joins TRBV6-1 to TRBJ2-1; maybe TRBD2 (6 bases). The V end was cut by 0 bases, the J end by 0 bases, with 9 bases between. Germline V lookup: CDR1 MNHNS, CDR2 SASEGT. CDR3 length equals 16 residues.

The chain joins TRBV7-6 to TRBJ2-3, with 7 bases aligning to TRBD2. Germline V gene lookup returns CDR1 SGHVS and CDR2 FNYEAQ. V lost 5 bases and J lost 0; bases outside the gene matches: 14. The CDR3 spans 18 residues. For the CDR3, the DNA is TGTGCCAGCAGCAGGGCTAGCGGAGTCCTTCGTAGCACAGATACGCAGTATTTT. It specifies CASSRASGVLRSTDTQYF.

This chain connects TRBV11-2 to TRBJ2-7, with D possibly being TRBD2 (5 bases). V was cut by 2 bases and J by 2 bases, with 10 bases left in between. The length of the CDR3 is 14 residues. Germline V CDR1 and CDR2: SGHAT, FQNNGV. As DNA, the CDR3 is TGTGCCAGCAGCTTACACGGGGTTGCCTACGAGCAGTACTTC. Translating gives CASSLHGVAYEQYF. Variable domain in full (rest from reference TRBV11-2 and TRBJ2-7): EAGVAQSPRYKIIEKRQSVAFWCNPISGHATLYWYQQILGQGPKLLIQFQNNGVVDDSQLPKDRFSAERLKGVDSTLKIQPAKLEDSAVYLCASSLHGVAYEQYFGPGTRLTVT.

The table lists this clone with a count of one. This CDR3 reads CASSHGLNTEAFF. The CDR3 nucleotides read TGCGCCAGCAGCCACGGCTTGAACACTGAAGCTTTCTTT. This chain connects TRBV4-3 to TRBJ1-1; the D is unclear. Deletions cut 3 bases from V and 0 bases from J, with 5 bases between. Germline CDR1 LGHNA, CDR2 YSLEER. There are 13 residues in the CDR3.

V is TRBV5-1 and J is TRBJ2-7; tentatively, D is TRBD1 (5 bases). Looked up from germline, CDR1 is SGHRS and CDR2 is YFSETQ. The length of the CDR3 is 14 residues. Trimming pared 3 bases from V and 4 bases from J, leaving 14 bases between. The CDR3 DNA reads TGCGCCAGCAGCTATCTCGGGTCAGGGTACGAGCAGTACTTC. This gives the protein CASSYLGSGYEQYF. Filled out from reference TRBV5-1 and TRBJ2-7, the complete variable domain reads KAGVTQTPRYLIKTRGQQVTLSCSPISGHRSVSWYQQTPGQGLQFLFEYFSETQRNKGNFPGRFSGRQFSNSRSEMNVSTLELGDSALYLCASSYLGSGYEQYFGPGTRLTVT.

This sequence joins TRBV27 and TRBJ2-3, with TRBD1 matching 8 bases. The length of the CDR3 is 14 residues. Germline V gene sequence: CDR1 MNHEY, CDR2 SMNVEV (reference sequence). V lost 5 bases, J lost 2 bases, and 3 bases stayed unmatched. The CDR3 sequence: CASSRTGYTDTQYF. In DNA, the CDR3 is TGTGCCAGCAGTCGGACAGGGTACACAGATACGCAGTATTTT.

To note about this clone: Different DNA sequences within this sample yield the same CDR3. The chain has TRBV6-5 and TRBJ2-1; no clear D gene. This CDR3 region has 12 residues. The ends were cut back, 0 bases at V and 9 bases at J, with 6 bases in the middle. Germline-derived CDR1 and CDR2 are MNHEY and SVGAGI. Here the CDR3 DNA reads TGTGCCAGCAGTTACTCAGGTCGTGAGCAGTTCTTC. This codes for CASSYSGREQFF.

The CDR3 DNA reads TGTGCCAGCAGCTTAGATTATAAGTTAGGCGGGACACTAGGCTACACCTTC. Protein product: CASSLDYKLGGTLGYTF. The chain couples TRBV11-2 to TRBJ1-2, with TRBD1 as a possible D gene (6 bases). This CDR3 region has 17 residues. CDR1 SGHAT and CDR2 FQNNGV come from the germline V gene. V was cut by 0 bases and J by 8 bases, with 22 bases left in between.